This T cell receptor beta chain came from a study of T cells in Graves' hyperthyroidism and ophthalmopathy. Study-level points and caveats: Blood shared most expanded thyroid clonotypes above 0.001.

In this sample, this clonotype turned up many times. No antigen is known for it. Template material for amplifying TCR beta CDR3 regions consisted of RNA transcripts. HTBI primers drove first-round RT-PCR of the TCR CDR3. TCRdb itself ran the multiplex PCR reads through MiXCR, one entry per CDR3 protein. Here the sample spans under 450,000 distinct CDR3 sequences, about 13% being singletons. The CDR3 loop spans 14 amino acids. The trim removed 5 bases at V and 3 bases at J, leaving 10 bases unmatched. Germline values: CDR1 DFQATT, CDR2 SNEGSKA (reference sequence). This blood was taken when hyperthyroidism was first diagnosed, before any ophthalmopathy symptoms existed.

The sequenced material came from blood. The receptor was isolated from a man aged 30 to 39 with Graves' hyperthyroidism that later progressed to Graves' ophthalmopathy. The chain is built from TRBV20-1 and TRBJ2-7; TRBD1 agrees at 7 bases. CDR3: CSAYRGVEGYEQYF. CDR3 nucleotides: TGCAGTGCTTACAGGGGCGTGGAAGGCTACGAGCAGTACTTC.